Below, 23 T cell receptor beta chains from the same sample are listed, as sequenced in a study of control samples from healthy donors and cancer patients (dated by TCRdb to 2020 to 2021). The receptor library was made with the immunoSEQ multiplex PCR assay. TCRdb holds this immuneACCESS table with in-frame rearrangements only. Some clones are missing; in checked studies, unresolved V genes explain under half, and the rest has no known cause. This sample gives about 89,000 clones in total; 86% of them show up just once. The ten most abundant clones make up roughly 21% of the sample. Sequenced input: blood. These receptors were collected from a man in his thirties or forties in good health.

J is TRBJ1-2 and V is TRBV30; 7 nucleotides agree with TRBD1. The germline V gene encodes CDR1 GTSNPN and CDR2 SVGIG (reference sequence). J gave up 7 bases and V 2 bases, and 7 bases lay outside the gene matches. CDR3 length: 13 residues. The CDR3 DNA follows: TGTGCCTGGAGTTTCCAGGGGGGGGTTGGCTACACCTTC. This translates into CAWSFQGGVGYTF.

V is TRBV29-1 and J is TRBJ2-3, with 12 bases fitting TRBD2. The CDR3 length is 18 residues. V was clipped by 6 bases and J by 4 bases; unmatched bases: 17. The germline gives CDR1 SQVTM, CDR2 ANQGSEA. CDR3 protein: CSVRPSGGALGRADTQYF. CDR3 in DNA: TGCAGCGTGCGACCTAGCGGGGGGGCTCTCGGTCGAGCAGATACGCAGTATTTT.

The chain couples TRBV2 to TRBJ2-5; TRBD2 aligns across 7 bases. V was clipped by 9 bases and J by 9 bases; unmatched bases: 10. Looked up from germline, CDR1 is SNHLY and CDR2 is FYNNEI. This CDR3 comprises 12 residues. This CDR3 is CASSQAGEAQYF. The CDR3 coding sequence is TGTGCCAGTTCCCAGGCGGGGGAGGCCCAGTACTTC.

The chain carries TRBV24-1 and TRBJ2-3; the match to TRBD1 covers 11 bases. Germline values: CDR1 KGHDR, CDR2 SFDVKD. Trimming removed 5 bases from V and 5 bases from J; junction bases left unmatched: 5. The CDR3 is 15 residues long. This CDR3 reads CATSVRDRGIDTQYF. CDR3 DNA: TGTGCCACCAGTGTCCGGGACAGGGGGATAGATACGCAGTATTTT.

The CDR3 loop is CASSGPGTDTQYF. The CDR3 region has the DNA TGTGCCAGCAGCGGACCTGGAACAGATACGCAGTATTTT. The chain has TRBV7-2 and TRBJ2-3; D call uncertain. This CDR3 comprises 13 residues. Per germline, CDR1 SGHTA and CDR2 FQGNSA. Deletions cut 5 bases from V and 3 bases from J, with 9 bases between.

The chain's CDR3 is CASSPTSGGARDTQYF. The CDR3 coding sequence is TGTGCCAGCAGCCCGACTAGCGGGGGGGCGAGAGATACGCAGTATTTT. The rearrangement joins TRBV7-2 to TRBJ2-3; TRBD2 aligns across 14 bases. The germline V gene encodes CDR1 SGHTA and CDR2 FQGNSA. The length of the CDR3 is 16 residues. V lost 5 bases and J lost 5; bases outside the gene matches: 6.

The chain couples TRBV7-3 to TRBJ1-6, with D hard to call. This CDR3 spans 15 amino acids. V dropped 2 bases and J dropped 6 bases, with 11 bases sitting between them. CDR1 SGHTA and CDR2 FQGTGA come from the germline V gene. The CDR3, as DNA: TGTGCCAGCAGCTTATACGGTGGTAGTAATTCACCCCTCCACTTT. As protein: CASSLYGGSNSPLHF.

This clone has only a few counts. This chain connects TRBV4-2 to TRBJ2-1; 8 bases line up with TRBD1. Germline-derived CDR1 and CDR2 are LGHNA and YNFKEQ. V was clipped by 5 bases and J by 6 bases; unmatched bases: 6. This CDR3 spans 14 amino acids. CDR3 residues: CASSYGTGSNEQFF. As DNA, the CDR3 is TGTGCCAGCAGCTATGGGACAGGATCCAATGAGCAGTTCTTC.

This clone was seen once. The chain recombines TRBV6-1 with TRBJ1-2, with 10 bases matching TRBD1. The CDR3 is made up of 17 amino acids. The V gene end was trimmed by 2 bases and the J gene end by 7 bases; junction bases not matched to a gene: 13. Germline V gene lookup returns CDR1 MNHNS and CDR2 SASEGT. CDR3 nucleotides: TGTGCCAGCAGTGAAACGGAGACAGGGGGCGCATTGGGTGGCTACACCTTC. Amino acids: CASSETETGGALGGYTF.

This rearrangement joins TRBV5-1 to TRBJ2-5; no clear D. V shed 4 bases and J shed 4 bases, with 17 bases lying between them. CDR1 and CDR2 (germline): SGHRS, YFSETQ. This CDR3 has 15 amino acids. The CDR3 loop reads CASSPTPDPGETQYF. The DNA of the CDR3 is TGCGCCAGCAGCCCTACCCCGGACCCTGGAGAGACCCAGTACTTC. The full variable domain, with the rest looked up from reference TRBV5-1 and TRBJ2-5, is KAGVTQTPRYLIKTRGQQVTLSCSPISGHRSVSWYQQTPGQGLQFLFEYFSETQRNKGNFPGRFSGRQFSNSRSEMNVSTLELGDSALYLCASSPTPDPGETQYFGPGTRLLVL.

The chain carries TRBV6-1 and TRBJ1-1, with a possible D match to TRBD1 (6 bases). Trimming left V 0 bases short and J 0 bases short, with 14 bases between. Germline CDR1 MNHNS, CDR2 SASEGT. The CDR3 sequence is 17 residues long. This CDR3 is CASSEALFRGLNTEAFF. Written as DNA, the CDR3 is TGTGCCAGCAGTGAAGCTTTGTTCAGGGGCCTGAACACTGAAGCTTTCTTT.

The rearrangement joins TRBV29-1 to TRBJ2-5; D is possibly TRBD1 (7 bases). V lost 7 bases, J lost 4 bases, and 10 bases lay in between. Per germline, CDR1 SQVTM and CDR2 ANQGSEA. The CDR3 totals 11 residues. The CDR3 loop reads CSAQGGETQYF. The CDR3 DNA sequence: TGCAGCGCCCAGGGGGGAGAGACCCAGTACTTC.

The chain recombines TRBV7-9 with TRBJ1-4, with unresolved D. In germline, CDR1 is SEHNR, CDR2 FQNEAQ (reference sequence). CDR3 length: 16 amino acids. V shed 1 base and J shed 0 bases, with 9 bases lying between them. The CDR3 loop reads CASSLGAEATNEKLFF. CDR3 nucleotide sequence: TGTGCCAGCAGCTTAGGGGCAGAAGCAACTAATGAAAAACTGTTTTTT.

In its sample, this clone was seen once. The rearrangement joins TRBV18 to TRBJ1-2, with D unresolved. CDR3 length: 12 amino acids. Germline lookup yields CDR1 KGHSH and CDR2 LQKENI. Trimming shortened V by 5 bases and J by 2 bases, and 6 bases separated the two germline ends. CDR3 bases: TGTGCCAGCTCAGCCGGGAACTATGGCTACACCTTC. It yields the protein CASSAGNYGYTF.

This chain connects TRBV5-1 to TRBJ1-2; tentatively, D is TRBD1 (5 bases). The CDR3 length is 14 residues. Germline V gene sequence: CDR1 SGHRS, CDR2 YFSETQ. V lost 4 bases, J lost 2 bases, and 12 bases lay in between. The CDR3 here is CASSPEGRNYGYTF. CDR3 nucleotide sequence: TGCGCCAGCAGCCCGGAGGGGCGAAACTATGGCTACACCTTC.

Here the CDR3 reads CASSVHGLWADTDTQYF. DNA for the CDR3: TGTGCCAGCAGTGTTCACGGCCTATGGGCTGATACAGATACGCAGTATTTT. The V gene is TRBV2, the J gene TRBJ2-3; D is undetermined. The CDR3 sequence is 17 residues long. CDR1 and CDR2 from the germline V gene are SNHLY and FYNNEI. V lost 4 bases, J lost 3 bases, and 20 bases lay in between. Variable domain in full (rest from reference TRBV2 and TRBJ2-3): EPEVTQTPSHQVTQMGQEVILRCVPISNHLYFYWYRQILGQKVEFLVSFYNNEISEKSEIFDDQFSVERPDGSNFTLKIRSTKLEDSAMYFCASSVHGLWADTDTQYFGPGTRLTVL.

V is TRBV15 and J is TRBJ2-5, with D perhaps TRBD2 (5 bases). CDR1 and CDR2 from the germline V gene are LNHNV and YYDKDF (reference sequence). Deletions cut 1 base from V and 5 bases from J, with 14 bases between. The CDR3 is 15 residues long. The CDR3 DNA reads as TGTGCCACCAGCAGAGGGCGAGCCAGAGGGGAGACCCAGTACTTC. This sequence encodes CATSRGRARGETQYF.

The chain joins TRBV5-1 to TRBJ1-6; the match to TRBD1 covers 7 bases. The ends lost 6 bases at V and 6 bases at J; junction bases unmatched: 9. The CDR3 has 15 amino acids. Germline CDR1 reads SGHRS; CDR2 reads YFSETQ. CDR3 bases: TGCGCCAGCACCTCTCAGGGGGTCGGTAATTCACCCCTCCACTTT. This codes for CASTSQGVGNSPLHF.

The V and J genes are TRBV30 and TRBJ1-1; unclear D gene. This CDR3 has 13 residues. CDR1 GTSNPN and CDR2 SVGIG come from the germline V gene (reference sequence). Trimming shortened V by 0 bases and J by 2 bases, and 7 bases separated the two germline ends. The chain's CDR3 is CAWSVRPNTEAFF. The CDR3, as DNA: TGTGCCTGGAGTGTACGCCCTAACACTGAAGCTTTCTTT.

The genes are TRBV11-2 and TRBJ1-2; 7 bases map to TRBD1. Germline lookup yields CDR1 SGHAT and CDR2 FQNNGV. The CDR3 covers 14 residues. J was trimmed by 3 bases and V by 4 bases; bases with no gene match: 5. This CDR3 reads CASSSGQRYYGYTF. The CDR3 DNA reads TGTGCCAGCAGCTCGGGACAGAGATACTATGGCTACACCTTC.

The chain carries TRBV10-2 and TRBJ2-5; 8 bases align to TRBD2. With V trimmed by 3 bases and J by 2 bases, 5 bases remained unmatched. CDR1 and CDR2 from the germline V gene are WSHSY and SAAADI. The CDR3 totals 15 residues. The CDR3, as DNA: TGCGCCAGCAGTGACCCAGCGGGGGAACAAGAGACCCAGTACTTC. It yields the protein CASSDPAGEQETQYF.

The chain links TRBV27 to TRBJ1-1; D unresolved. Trimming stripped 5 bases from V and 6 bases from J, with 13 bases between. Germline CDR1 reads MNHEY; CDR2 reads SMNVEV (reference sequence). The CDR3 is 13 residues long. CDR3 nucleotides: TGTGCCAGCAGTCCTCTTTGGGGTGCTGAAGCTTTCTTT. Amino acid sequence: CASSPLWGAEAFF.

In this sample, this clone turned up a few times. Other DNA sequences of this sample code for an identical CDR3. The chain is built from TRBV5-6 and TRBJ2-3; TRBD2 might be the D (7 bases). Trimming pared 4 bases from V and 0 bases from J, leaving 12 bases between. The CDR3 is 15 amino acids. Germline CDR1 reads SGHDT; CDR2 reads YYEEEE. The CDR3 DNA follows: TGTGCCAGCAGCCTCGGGGGGCGTAGCACAGATACGCAGTATTTT. Protein: CASSLGGRSTDTQYF.